This T cell receptor (beta chain) was sequenced during a study of breast tumors, draining lymph nodes, adjacent tissues. CDR1 is MDHEN and CDR2 is SYDVKM in the germline V gene. The J segment lost 2 bases and the V segment lost 9 bases, leaving 7 bases of the junction unmatched. CDR3 length equals 14 residues. TCRdb independently ran MiXCR on the multiplex PCR reads; one entry per CDR3 protein. The data show more than 250,000 distinct CDR3 sequences, about 33% seen once. Samples came from axillary lymph nodes draining the breast cancer. About this clonotype itself: Its target is not known.

Study-wide findings and caveats: Compared with lymph nodes, tumors were less diverse; compared with nontumor tissue, more. Most tumor T cells seemingly derive from lymph node, then expand in tumor. That most tumor T cells come from lymph nodes remained unproven.

The clonotype comes from a female donor with breast cancer. Some clones in this sample may be carry-over from other donors' samples. The sequenced sample was axillary lymph node tissue. This chain uses TRBV28 with TRBJ2-7, with TRBD2 matching 10 bases. The CDR3, as DNA: TGTGCCAGTCGGACTAGCGGAGTTGCCTACGAGCAGTACTTC. It encodes CASRTSGVAYEQYF.